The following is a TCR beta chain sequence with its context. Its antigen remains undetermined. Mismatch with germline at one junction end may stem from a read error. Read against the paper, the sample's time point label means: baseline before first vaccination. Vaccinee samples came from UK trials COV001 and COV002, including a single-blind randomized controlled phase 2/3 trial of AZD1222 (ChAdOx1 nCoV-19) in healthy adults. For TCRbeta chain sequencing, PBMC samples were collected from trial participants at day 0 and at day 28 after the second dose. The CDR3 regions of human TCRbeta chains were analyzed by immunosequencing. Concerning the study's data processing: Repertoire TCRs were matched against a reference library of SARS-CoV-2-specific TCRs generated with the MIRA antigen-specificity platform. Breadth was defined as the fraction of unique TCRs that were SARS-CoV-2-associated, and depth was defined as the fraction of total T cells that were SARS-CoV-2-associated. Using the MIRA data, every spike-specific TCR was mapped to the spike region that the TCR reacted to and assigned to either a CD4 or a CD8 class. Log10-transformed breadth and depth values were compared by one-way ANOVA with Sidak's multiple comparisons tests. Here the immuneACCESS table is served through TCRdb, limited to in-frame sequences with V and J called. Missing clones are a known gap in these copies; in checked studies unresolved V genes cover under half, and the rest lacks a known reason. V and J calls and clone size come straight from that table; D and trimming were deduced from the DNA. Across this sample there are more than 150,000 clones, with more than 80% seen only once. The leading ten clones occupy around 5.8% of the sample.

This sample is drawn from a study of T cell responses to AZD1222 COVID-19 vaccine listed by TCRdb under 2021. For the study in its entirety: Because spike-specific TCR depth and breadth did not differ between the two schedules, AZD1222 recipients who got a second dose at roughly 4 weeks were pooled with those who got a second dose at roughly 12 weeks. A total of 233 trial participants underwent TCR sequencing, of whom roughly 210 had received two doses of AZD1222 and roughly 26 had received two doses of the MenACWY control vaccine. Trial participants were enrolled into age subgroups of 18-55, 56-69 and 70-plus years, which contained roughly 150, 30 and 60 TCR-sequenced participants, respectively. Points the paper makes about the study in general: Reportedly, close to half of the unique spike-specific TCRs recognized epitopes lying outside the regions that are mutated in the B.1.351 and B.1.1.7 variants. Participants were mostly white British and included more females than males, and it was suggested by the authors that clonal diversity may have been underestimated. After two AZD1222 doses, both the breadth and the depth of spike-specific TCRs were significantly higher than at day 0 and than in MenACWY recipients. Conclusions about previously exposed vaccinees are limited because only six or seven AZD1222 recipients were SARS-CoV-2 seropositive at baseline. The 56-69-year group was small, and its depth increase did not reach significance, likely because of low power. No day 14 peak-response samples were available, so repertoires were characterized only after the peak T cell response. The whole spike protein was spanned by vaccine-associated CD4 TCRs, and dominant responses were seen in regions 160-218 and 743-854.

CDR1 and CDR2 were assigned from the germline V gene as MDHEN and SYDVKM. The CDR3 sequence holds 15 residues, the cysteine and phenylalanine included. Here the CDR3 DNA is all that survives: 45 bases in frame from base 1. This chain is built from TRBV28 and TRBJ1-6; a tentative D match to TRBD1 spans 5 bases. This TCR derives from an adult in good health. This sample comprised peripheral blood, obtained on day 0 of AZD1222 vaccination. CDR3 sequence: CASSLARDGNSPFHF. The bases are TGTGCCAGCAGTTTAGCCCGGGACGGCAATTCACCCTTCCACTTT.